Following are 9 T cell receptor beta chains from one sample sequenced in a study of blood T cell repertoires in COVID-19. Assay: immunoSEQ multiplex PCR; the TCRdb copy retains only in-frame clones and omits some. The repertoire consists of over 120,000 clones, with around 79% occurring once and the leading ten covering 5%. The sequenced material came from peripheral blood. The receptors were sampled from a woman in her seventies with COVID-19, enrolled during active disease.

J is TRBJ1-6 and V is TRBV29-1; D possibly corresponds to TRBD1 (5 bases). This CDR3 spans 13 amino acids. CDR1 and CDR2 (germline): SQVTM, ANQGSEA. V was clipped by 4 bases and J by 6 bases, with 10 bases between them. CDR3: CSVGVGGNSPLHF. The CDR3 DNA follows: TGCAGCGTTGGAGTGGGGGGTAATTCACCCCTCCACTTT.

The table lists this clone with a count of one. The chain carries TRBV6-5 and TRBJ1-6, with TRBD1 matching over 7 bases. Germline V gene lookup returns CDR1 MNHEY and CDR2 SVGAGI. V was pared by 7 bases and J by 7 bases, with 7 bases of the junction left unmatched. There are 14 residues in the CDR3. The CDR3 loop is CASNTGTENSPLHF. CDR3 coding DNA: TGTGCCAGCAATACCGGGACAGAGAATTCACCCCTCCACTTT.

The V and J genes are TRBV7-2 and TRBJ1-5; 7 bases map to TRBD1. J gave up 6 bases and V 8 bases, and 7 bases lay outside the gene matches. The CDR3 covers 13 residues. Germline assignment: CDR1 SGHTA and CDR2 FQGNSA. The CDR3 loop is CASGGTVSQPQHF. In DNA, the CDR3 is TGTGCCAGCGGGGGGACAGTTAGTCAGCCCCAGCATTTT.

The CDR3 DNA sequence: TGTGCCAGCAGTTTTCAGGGAAACATTCAGTACTTC. Its translation: CASSFQGNIQYF. V is TRBV12-3 or TRBV12-4 and J is TRBJ2-4; D possibly corresponds to TRBD1 (5 bases). The CDR3 is 12 amino acids. V lost 3 bases and J 6 bases, leaving 6 bases between the germline ends.

The chain links TRBV18 to TRBJ2-7, with D possibly TRBD1 on 6 matching bases. CDR3 length: 13 residues. With 3 bases removed from V and 6 bases from J, the gap between germline ends came to 12 bases. CDR1 is KGHSH, CDR2 LQKENI, per germline. CDR3 nucleotides: TGTGCCAGCTCACCCCCAGGGGCCAGCGAGCAGTACTTC. Its translation is CASSPPGASEQYF.

This clone showed up just once. This chain links TRBV5-6 with TRBJ2-3; 12 bases are shared with TRBD2. The germline V gene encodes CDR1 SGHDT and CDR2 YYEEEE. V shed 6 bases and J 5 bases; nucleotides not matched to a gene: 4. The CDR3 sequence is 14 residues long. DNA for the CDR3: TGTGCCAGCAAACTAGCGGGGGGCCGAGATACGCAGTATTTT. It is translated as CASKLAGGRDTQYF.

The V gene is TRBV5-4, the J gene TRBJ2-2, with 9 nucleotides matching TRBD1. Trimming removed 3 bases from V and 3 bases from J; junction bases left unmatched: 6. Germline V gene data show CDR1 as SGHNT and CDR2 as YYREEE (reference sequence). The CDR3 has 16 residues. DNA of the CDR3: TGTGCCAGCAGCTCGCCGGGACAGGGCGACACCGGGGAGCTGTTTTTT. It codes for CASSSPGQGDTGELFF.

The CDR3 protein is CASSYSSEEKLFF. The CDR3 DNA is TGTGCCAGCAGTTACTCGTCGGAGGAAAAACTGTTTTTT. V gene TRBV6-5 combines with J gene TRBJ1-4; D is undetermined. The CDR3 has 13 residues. V lost 0 bases, J lost 8 bases, and 7 bases lay in between. The germline gives CDR1 MNHEY, CDR2 SVGAGI.

The chain employs TRBV7-2 and TRBJ1-1; D gene ambiguous. The CDR3 is 12 residues long. V lost 7 bases, J lost 7 bases, and 13 bases lay in between. Germline values: CDR1 SGHTA, CDR2 FQGNSA. CDR3 protein: CASTQVVGEAFF. The CDR3 bases are TGTGCCAGCACCCAGGTGGTCGGTGAAGCTTTCTTT.